These 27 T cell receptor beta chains were sequenced from one sample in a study of PD-1 blockade in classical Hodgkin lymphoma (dated by TCRdb to 2018 to 2021). The time point label on this specimen signifies: cycle 4 day 1 (C4D1), after about 6 weeks of nivolumab. Every trial patient had relapsed after autologous stem cell transplantation, and cohorts A, B and C differed in prior brentuximab vedotin exposure. Library preparation employed the immunoSEQ multiplex PCR assay. TCRdb took this table from immuneACCESS and kept in-frame rearrangements with V and J called. Such tables lack part of the clones; where checked against another copy, unresolved V genes explain under half of the gap, and the rest is unexplained. Here the sample has 100,000 or so clones; roughly 91% occur a single time. About 2% of the sample belongs to the ten largest clones. The source was peripheral blood mononuclear cells (PBMCs), collected before the fourth cycle of nivolumab. The receptors originated from a human donor with classical Hodgkin lymphoma.

J is TRBJ2-5 and V is TRBV9; no definite D call. Deletions cut 0 bases from V and 4 bases from J, with 10 bases between. Looked up from germline, CDR1 is SGDLS and CDR2 is YYNGEE. The CDR3 is 14 residues long. Here the CDR3 DNA reads TGTGCCAGCAGCGTAGGGTCAAAAGGAGAGACCCAGTACTTC. Its translation is CASSVGSKGETQYF.

The rearrangement joins TRBV2 to TRBJ1-5; possible D gene TRBD1, 5 bases. Germline V CDR1 and CDR2: SNHLY, FYNNEI. V gave up 2 bases and J gave up 6 bases, with 11 bases separating them. This CDR3 is 14 amino acids long. CDR3: CASSEQGSSQPQHF. The CDR3 DNA reads TGTGCCAGCAGTGAACAGGGAAGTTCTCAGCCCCAGCATTTT. The variable domain in full, completed from reference TRBV2 and TRBJ1-5, reads EPEVTQTPSHQVTQMGQEVILRCVPISNHLYFYWYRQILGQKVEFLVSFYNNEISEKSEIFDDQFSVERPDGSNFTLKIRSTKLEDSAMYFCASSEQGSSQPQHFGDGTRLSIL.

The chain employs TRBV19 and TRBJ1-1, with D uncertain. Germline V gives CDR1 LNHDA, CDR2 SQIVND (reference sequence). This CDR3 comprises 14 residues. V was clipped by 5 bases and J by 3 bases, with 13 bases between them. CDR3 residues: CASSGPRTHTEAFF. The CDR3 DNA reads TGTGCCAGTAGTGGGCCCCGGACCCACACTGAAGCTTTCTTT.

The J gene is TRBJ2-6, the V gene TRBV5-5; no firm D call. Germline-derived CDR1 and CDR2 are SGHKS and YYEKEE (reference sequence). V was cut by 0 bases and J by 4 bases, with 11 bases left in between. The CDR3 has 16 residues. CDR3 sequence: CASSLGFVSGANVLTF. The CDR3 bases are TGTGCCAGCAGCTTGGGCTTTGTCTCCGGGGCCAACGTCCTGACTTTC.

This clone was seen a few times. The genes are TRBV20-1 and TRBJ2-3; perhaps TRBD1 as D (5 bases). V lost 3 bases and J 5 bases, leaving 6 bases between the germline ends. This CDR3 contains 11 residues. From germline, CDR1 is DFQATT and CDR2 SNEGSKA (reference sequence). The chain's CDR3 is CSASREDTQYF. Written as DNA, the CDR3 is TGCAGTGCTAGCAGGGAAGATACGCAGTATTTT.

The J gene is TRBJ1-1, the V gene TRBV4-1; a weak D match, TRBD1 (6 bases). The germline V gene has CDR1 MGHRA and CDR2 YSYEKL. The CDR3 contains 16 residues. Trimming stripped 2 bases from V and 4 bases from J, with 17 bases between. CDR3 nucleotide sequence: TGCGCCAGCAGCCAATTCCACAGGGTTGTAAGCACTGAAGCTTTCTTT. It is translated as CASSQFHRVVSTEAFF.

The chain couples TRBV6-6 to TRBJ1-2; a possible D gene is TRBD1 (6 bases). Trimming took 6 bases from V and 4 from J, leaving 21 bases between them. The germline V gene has CDR1 MNHNY and CDR2 SVGAGI (reference sequence). The CDR3 is made up of 16 amino acids. CDR3 sequence: CASRKATGQIGYGYTF. Written as DNA, the CDR3 is TGTGCCAGCAGGAAGGCTACCGGACAGATCGGCTATGGCTACACCTTC.

The chain combines TRBV28 with TRBJ2-3; 7 bases are shared with TRBD2. The CDR3 sequence is 14 residues long. Per the germline V gene, CDR1 is MDHEN and CDR2 is SYDVKM. The J segment lost 5 bases and the V segment lost 5 bases, leaving 7 bases of the junction unmatched. The CDR3, as DNA: TGTGCCAGCAGTACCCGACTAGCAGGAGATACGCAGTATTTT. Protein product: CASSTRLAGDTQYF.

The genes are TRBV14 and TRBJ2-5; TRBD2 might be the D (5 bases). The ends were cut back, 0 bases at V and 3 bases at J, with 11 bases in the middle. CDR1 and CDR2 (germline): SGHDN, FVKESK. This CDR3 is 15 amino acids long. The CDR3 loop is CASSQDGSPKETQYF. CDR3 bases: TGTGCCAGCAGCCAAGATGGGAGTCCCAAAGAGACCCAGTACTTC.

V and J are TRBV7-2 and TRBJ2-7, with D hard to call. Between the trimmed V and J ends, which lost 0 bases and 6 bases, there was a span of 12 bases. The CDR3 totals 14 residues. CDR1 SGHTA and CDR2 FQGNSA come from the germline V gene. The CDR3 nucleotides read TGTGCCAGCAGCTTAGCGGGAAGGGCCAGCGAGCAGTACTTC. This gives the protein CASSLAGRASEQYF.

This chain links TRBV10-1 with TRBJ1-1; 7 bases line up with TRBD1. This CDR3 is built from 15 residues. V lost 2 bases, J lost 1 base, and 4 bases stayed unmatched. CDR1 is WNHNN, CDR2 SYGVQD, per germline (reference sequence). The CDR3 is CASSEKGAENTEAFF. CDR3 in DNA: TGCGCCAGCAGTGAGAAGGGGGCCGAGAACACTGAAGCTTTCTTT.

The chain links TRBV2 to TRBJ1-5, with TRBD1 matching 7 bases. The CDR3 loop spans 19 amino acids. CDR1 and CDR2 (germline): SNHLY, FYNNEI. V was pared by 6 bases and J by 2 bases, with 19 bases of the junction left unmatched. In DNA form, the CDR3 reads TGTGCCAGCAGACCCGTTCAAGTCCAAAACAGGGGCGGCAATCAGCCCCAGCATTTT. Amino acids: CASRPVQVQNRGGNQPQHF.

V usage is TRBV5-1 and J usage is TRBJ2-3; weak D call: TRBD2 (5 bases). This CDR3 is 15 amino acids long. V was shortened by 3 bases and J by 0 bases, with 11 bases between the two germline ends. Germline CDR1 SGHRS, CDR2 YFSETQ. CDR3 nucleotides: TGCGCCAGCAGCTCACAGCGGTCTAGCACAGATACGCAGTATTTT. This codes for CASSSQRSSTDTQYF.

This clone was observed a handful of times. V is TRBV18 and J is TRBJ2-5; D might be TRBD2 (6 bases). The V and J ends lost 2 bases and 7 bases respectively, with 14 bases between them. The CDR3 extends over 14 amino acids. CDR1 and CDR2 (germline): KGHSH, LQKENI. CDR3 region: CASSPKEGLVTQYF. The CDR3 DNA reads TGTGCCAGCTCACCAAAGGAGGGATTGGTGACCCAGTACTTC.

V gene TRBV5-1 combines with J gene TRBJ2-3; 8 bases line up with TRBD1. Germline loops: CDR1 SGHRS, CDR2 YFSETQ. The CDR3 runs to 16 residues. V lost 3 bases, J lost 4 bases, and 10 bases stayed unmatched. The CDR3 sequence: CASSSYRGMRADTQYF. The CDR3 DNA is TGCGCCAGCAGCTCGTACAGGGGGATGAGGGCAGATACGCAGTATTTT.

J is TRBJ1-1 and V is TRBV21-1. TRBV21-1 is a known pseudogene. The CDR3 loop spans 13 amino acids. This CDR3 is CASSSQVGTEAFF. The CDR3, as DNA: TGTGCCAGCAGCTCTCAAGTAGGGACTGAAGCTTTCTTT.

V gene TRBV5-1 combines with J gene TRBJ2-1, with TRBD2 matching 11 bases. V lost 4 bases to trimming and J lost 8 bases; unmatched junction nucleotides: 11. CDR1 and CDR2 (germline): SGHRS, YFSETQ. The CDR3 is 16 residues long. CDR3 in amino acids: CASSELAGGPMDEQFF. The CDR3 DNA reads TGCGCCAGCAGCGAATTAGCGGGAGGGCCTATGGATGAGCAGTTCTTC.

V usage is TRBV7-2 and J usage is TRBJ2-2; D gene unclear. Germline-derived CDR1 and CDR2 are SGHTA and FQGNSA. CDR3 length: 14 residues. Between the trimmed V and J ends, which lost 3 bases and 1 base, there was a span of 6 bases. In DNA, the CDR3 is TGTGCCAGCAGCTTCAGCGAGAACACCGGGGAGCTGTTTTTT. The encoded protein is CASSFSENTGELFF.

The genes are TRBV4-2 and TRBJ1-2; D is perhaps TRBD1 (6 bases). CDR1 is LGHNA, CDR2 YNFKEQ, per germline. V shed 5 bases and J shed 1 base, with 20 bases lying between them. The CDR3 spans 17 residues. The CDR3 here is CASSASPAGAVNYGYTF. The CDR3 DNA reads TGTGCCAGCAGCGCCTCCCCGGCAGGGGCCGTTAACTATGGCTACACCTTC.

The V call is TRBV25-1, the J call TRBJ2-1; 7 bases are a match to TRBD2. The CDR3 has 17 residues. The germline V gene has CDR1 MGHDK and CDR2 SYGVNS. Trimming took 3 bases from V and 4 from J; bases not matched to a gene: 12. CDR3 sequence reads: CASSDLPEKGGYNEQFF. CDR3 sequence (DNA): TGTGCCAGCAGTGACTTACCAGAGAAGGGAGGGTACAATGAGCAGTTCTTC.

This chain uses TRBV27 with TRBJ2-1; 7 bases align to TRBD1. CDR3 length equals 15 residues. Germline CDR1 is MNHEY and CDR2 is SMNVEV (reference sequence). V shed 4 bases and J 6 bases; nucleotides not matched to a gene: 9. The chain's CDR3 is CASSSTGFMGNEQFF. The CDR3 coding sequence is TGTGCCAGCAGTTCGACAGGGTTCATGGGCAATGAGCAGTTCTTC.

V gene TRBV7-6 combines with J gene TRBJ2-5; 7 nucleotides align to TRBD2. CDR1 SGHVS and CDR2 FNYEAQ come from the germline V gene. V gave up 1 base and J gave up 5 bases; unmatched junction bases: 7. This CDR3 contains 15 residues. This CDR3 reads CASSLGVAGSETQYF. The CDR3 DNA reads as TGTGCCAGCAGCTTAGGGGTAGCGGGCTCGGAGACCCAGTACTTC.

This chain uses TRBV11-2 with TRBJ2-7, with D maybe TRBD1 (7 bases). The V and J ends lost 5 bases and 2 bases respectively, with 19 bases between them. The CDR3 contains 16 residues. Per germline, CDR1 SGHAT and CDR2 FQNNGV. The CDR3 nucleotides read TGTGCCAGCAGCCCGCGAATGGCAGGGGGGACCTACGAGCAGTACTTC. Protein sequence: CASSPRMAGGTYEQYF.

The chain employs TRBV5-4 and TRBJ2-2, with TRBD2 matching 7 bases. The junction had 4 bases not matched to a gene; V was cut back by 4 bases and J by 1 base. Germline V gene lookup returns CDR1 SGHNT and CDR2 YYREEE (reference sequence). The CDR3 length is 15 residues. CDR3 in DNA: TGTGCCAGCAGCGATATAGCGGGGAACACCGGGGAGCTGTTTTTT. Protein product: CASSDIAGNTGELFF.

As DNA, the CDR3 is TGCGCCAGCAGCCAAGTGTCGGGACTAGACTTCTACGAGCAGTACTTC. Protein sequence: CASSQVSGLDFYEQYF. The rearrangement uses TRBV4-1 and TRBJ2-7; 8 bases map to TRBD2. The V gene's germline CDR1 is MGHRA and CDR2 YSYEKL. J gave up 3 bases and V 1 base, and 8 bases lay outside the gene matches. The CDR3 totals 16 residues.

This chain joins TRBV29-1 and TRBJ2-1; 7 bases are shared with TRBD2. Trimming removed 3 bases from V and 1 base from J; junction bases left unmatched: 6. This CDR3 spans 15 amino acids. Germline CDR1 is SQVTM and CDR2 is ANQGSEA. The CDR3, as DNA: TGCAGCGTTGAGTTGGCTAGCGGATCCTACAATGAGCAGTTCTTC. It yields the protein CSVELASGSYNEQFF.

The rearrangement joins TRBV6-5 to TRBJ2-3, with a tentative D call TRBD2 (6 bases). The ends were cut back, 5 bases at V and 0 bases at J, with 6 bases in the middle. Germline V lookup: CDR1 MNHEY, CDR2 SVGAGI. This CDR3 spans 13 amino acids. The CDR3 region is CASSSGSTDTQYF. The CDR3 DNA reads TGTGCCAGCAGTAGCGGGAGCACAGATACGCAGTATTTT.